The subject of this entry is one T cell receptor beta chain. Trimming pared 1 base from V and 0 bases from J, leaving 6 bases between. This CDR3 spans 15 amino acids. CDR1 is SEHNR and CDR2 is FQNEAQ in the germline V gene (reference sequence). Together with a sample-barcoded 5' primer, a J-beta primer mix was included in a second PCR lasting about 6 to 12 cycles. Each CDR3 protein gets one entry after TCRdb re-called the 5' RACE reads with MiXCR. Seen here are 650,000 to 1,000,000 distinct CDR3 sequences, about 46% observed once, and the top ten hold 15% to 20%. These data come from a study of blood T cells in healthy people across ages.

The sequence was collected from an elderly man in good health. The sequencing input was blood. V usage is TRBV7-9 and J usage is TRBJ2-2; D is uncertain. The CDR3 region is CASSLGFANTGELFF. As DNA, the CDR3 is TGTGCCAGCAGCTTAGGGTTCGCGAACACCGGGGAGCTGTTTTTT.